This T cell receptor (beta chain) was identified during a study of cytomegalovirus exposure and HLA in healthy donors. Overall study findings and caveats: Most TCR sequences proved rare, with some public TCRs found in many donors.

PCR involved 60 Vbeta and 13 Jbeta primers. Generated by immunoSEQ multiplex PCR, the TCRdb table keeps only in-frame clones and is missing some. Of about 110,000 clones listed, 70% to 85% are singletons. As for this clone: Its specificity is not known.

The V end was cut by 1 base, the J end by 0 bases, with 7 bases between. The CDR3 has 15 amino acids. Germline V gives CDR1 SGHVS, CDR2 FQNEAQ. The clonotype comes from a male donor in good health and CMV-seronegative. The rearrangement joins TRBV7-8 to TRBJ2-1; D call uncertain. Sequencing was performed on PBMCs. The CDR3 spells CASSLDTTSYNEQFF. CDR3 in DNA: TGTGCCAGCAGCTTAGACACCACCTCCTACAATGAGCAGTTCTTC. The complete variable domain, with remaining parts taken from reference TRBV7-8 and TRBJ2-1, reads GAGVSQSPRYKVAKRGQDVALRCDPISGHVSLFWYQQALGQGPEFLTYFQNEAQLDKSGLPSDRFFAERPEGSVSTLKIQRTQQEDSAVYLCASSLDTTSYNEQFFGPGTRLTVL.